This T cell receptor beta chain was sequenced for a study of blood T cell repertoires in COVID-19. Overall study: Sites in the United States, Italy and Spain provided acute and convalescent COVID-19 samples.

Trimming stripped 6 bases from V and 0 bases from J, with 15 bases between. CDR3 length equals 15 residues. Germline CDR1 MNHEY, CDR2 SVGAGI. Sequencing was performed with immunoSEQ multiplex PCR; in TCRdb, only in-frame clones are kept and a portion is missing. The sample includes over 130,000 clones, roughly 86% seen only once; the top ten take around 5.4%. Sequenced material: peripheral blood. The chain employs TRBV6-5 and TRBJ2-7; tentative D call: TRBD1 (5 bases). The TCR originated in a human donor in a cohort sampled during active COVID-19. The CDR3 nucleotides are TGTGCCAGCAGCGGCAGGGCAGCCGGCTCCTACGAGCAGTACTTC. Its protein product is CASSGRAAGSYEQYF.